This record concerns one TCR beta chain sequence. No cognate antigen has been identified for it. No per-base quality is available; no much larger clone lies one base away. Library preparation used the immunoSEQ multiplex PCR assay. The clones in this table, taken by TCRdb from immuneACCESS, are in-frame only. Not every clone is retained; where verified, under half of the shortfall comes from an unresolved V gene, and the cause of the rest is unknown. The sample yields 650,000 to 950,000 clones; approximately 83% were counted once. The ten largest make up 0.0095% to 0.011% of the sample. The record originates from a study of shared T cell receptors in the human thymus (dated by TCRdb to about 2021). General notes on the study: The study investigated the way shared, self-reactive T-cell receptor alpha chains are produced in the human thymus.

The sample was also reused in another study, on human thymus T cells. As that second study puts it: Immunologically healthy infants undergoing open corrective cardiac surgery for congenital heart defects in Finland were used as donors. The thymus tissue came from surgical resects taken out during corrective cardiac surgery. V and J gene segment usage appeared biased in both thymic and peripheral blood repertoires. The related research found that thymic TCR repertoires overlapped highly between unrelated individuals. TCR alpha and beta repertoires from fewer than ten infant thymus samples and four related peripheral blood samples were characterized in the study. The infant donors were about 7 to 244 days old, and the cohort included over 5 males and two females. Thymocytes were released mechanically from tissue and stored at -70 °C as pellets of roughly 9.5-32 million cells. Genomic DNA was extracted from frozen cell pellets with a QIAsymphony instrument. The immunoSEQ multiplex PCR assay was used to amplify the TCRB and TCRAD loci from a standardized quantity of quality-controlled genomic DNA. Amplicons spanned the V(D)J region at a length sufficient to cover the CDR3 and identify V and J genes. Amplicon sequencing was performed on an Illumina platform through the commercial immunoSEQ service. Primer bias and sequencing errors were corrected using previously described methods, and TCRAD and TCRB definitions followed the IMGT database. immunoSEQ Analyzer 3.0 and VDJTools were used for repertoire analysis, which covered basic statistics, V/J segment usage, diversity estimates, rarefaction and pairwise overlap. Diversity was estimated with Chao1, ChaoE, Efron-Thisted, Shannon and inverse Simpson indices, and also on datasets down-sampled to the smallest sample. For repertoire overlap, CDR3 nucleotide sequence, V gene and J gene had to match strictly, and clustering was done by Jaccard-based multidimensional scaling. On average, thymus samples gave about 810,000 unique TCRB clonotypes, whereas blood samples gave 75,000 to 95,000.

The receptor's source is a girl under three years old with a congenital heart defect. Donor details come from another sample of the same person, matched by shared clones. Sequencing was carried out using thymocytes.

The CDR3 protein: CASSLNGQGSTEAFF. In nucleotide form, the sequence is TGCGCCAGCAGCCTGAACGGGCAGGGGAGCACTGAAGCTTTCTTT. The chain employs TRBV5-1 and TRBJ1-1; possibly the D gene is TRBD1, per 6 matching bases. The junction carries 17 bases between V and J, which are trimmed by 4 bases and 4 bases respectively. From a lookup of the germline V gene, CDR1 and CDR2 are SGHRS and YFSETQ. Measured from the cysteine to the phenylalanine, the CDR3 is 15 residues long. The CDR3 DNA has 45 bases and is translated from base 1.